This TCR beta chain was profiled in a study of OX40 agonist ivuxolimab in advanced cancers. On the study more broadly: Three patients responded partially, comprising one with hepatocellular carcinoma and two with cutaneous melanoma.

Sequenced by immunoSEQ multiplex PCR; TCRdb stores in-frame clones only, minus some. The sample yields just under 85,000 clones, roughly 83% seen once. The CDR3 covers 15 residues. CDR1 is SNHLY and CDR2 is FYNNEI in the germline V gene. V shed 6 bases and J 0 bases; nucleotides not matched to a gene: 7. The TCR originated in an adult with an advanced solid tumor such as melanoma, head and neck, liver or kidney cancer. The sequences come from CD4+ or CD8+ T cells sorted from blood, collected in a trial of the OX40 agonist ivuxolimab. This chain uses TRBV2 with TRBJ1-1; TRBD1 matches 7 bases. In DNA form, the CDR3 reads TGTGCCAGCAGCCCACAGGGGACCTTGAACACTGAAGCTTTCTTT. Translating gives CASSPQGTLNTEAFF.